A single sample gave rise to the 18 T cell receptor beta chains below, sequenced in a study of T cells in Graves' hyperthyroidism and ophthalmopathy. The CDR3 regions of TCR beta were amplified from RNA transcripts. HTBI primers drove first-round RT-PCR of the TCR CDR3. TCRdb reanalysed the multiplex PCR reads using MiXCR and keeps one entry per CDR3 protein. The data show over 150,000 distinct CDR3 sequences, around 16% seen once. The sample consisted of blood. All receptors come from a woman aged 50 to 60 with Graves' hyperthyroidism.

This clonotype was detected a few times. The J gene is TRBJ2-3, the V gene TRBV20-1; 9 nucleotides line up with TRBD1. Trimming took 1 base from V and 1 from J; bases not matched to a gene: 0. CDR3 length: 14 amino acids. The germline gives CDR1 DFQATT, CDR2 SNEGSKA (reference sequence). As DNA, the CDR3 is TGCAGTGCTAGAGGGGACAGGGGCACAGATACGCAGTATTTT. This encodes CSARGDRGTDTQYF.

This clonotype was counted only a few times. V usage is TRBV20-1 and J usage is TRBJ2-1; 14 bases agree with TRBD2. The CDR3 covers 18 residues. The germline gives CDR1 DFQATT, CDR2 SNEGSKA (reference sequence). J gave up 2 bases and V 0 bases, and 6 bases lay outside the gene matches. This CDR3 reads CSARDWTSGRSPYNEQFF. DNA for the CDR3: TGCAGTGCTAGAGATTGGACTAGCGGGAGGAGTCCCTACAATGAGCAGTTCTTC.

This clonotype was seen many times. The V gene is TRBV27, the J gene TRBJ2-7; 8 bases fit TRBD1. The CDR3 covers 13 residues. Losses at the gene ends were 6 bases for V and 6 bases for J; bases not matched to a gene: 7. In germline, CDR1 is MNHEY, CDR2 SMNVEV (reference sequence). CDR3 protein: CASRDRVASEQYF. The CDR3, as DNA: TGTGCCAGCAGGGACAGGGTTGCGTCCGAGCAGTACTTC.

This rearrangement joins TRBV11-3 to TRBJ2-2; tentative D call: TRBD2 (6 bases). Looked up from germline, CDR1 is SGHNT and CDR2 is YENEEA. V lost 4 bases, J lost 1 base, and 19 bases lay in between. This CDR3 spans 18 amino acids. The CDR3 loop is CASSSTYWWDLNTGELFF. The CDR3 DNA sequence: TGTGCCAGCAGCTCTACCTATTGGTGGGACTTGAACACCGGGGAGCTGTTTTTT. The variable domain in full, with the rest retrieved from reference TRBV11-3 and TRBJ2-2, is EAGVVQSPRYKIIEKKQPVAFWCNPISGHNTLYWYLQNLGQGPELLIRYENEEAVDDSQLPKDRFSAERLKGVDSTLKIQPAELGDSAVYLCASSSTYWWDLNTGELFFGEGSRLTVL.

This clonotype was seen repeatedly, ten times or more. The rearrangement uses TRBV11-2 and TRBJ1-1; no firm D call. Trimming shortened V by 5 bases and J by 2 bases, and 9 bases separated the two germline ends. The CDR3 length is 13 residues. Germline-derived CDR1 and CDR2 are SGHAT and FQNNGV. The CDR3 DNA follows: TGTGCCAGCAGCGGCTCATTTAACACTGAAGCTTTCTTT. This translates into CASSGSFNTEAFF.

The chain employs TRBV6-1 and TRBJ2-5; D unclear. Per the germline V gene, CDR1 is MNHNS and CDR2 is SASEGT. V was shortened by 5 bases and J by 5 bases, with 12 bases between the two germline ends. This CDR3 contains 13 residues. CDR3 in DNA: TGTGCCAGCAGTTCTTCCGTGCAGGAGACCCAGTACTTC. It translates to CASSSSVQETQYF.

This clonotype has a count of ten or more. CDR3 coding DNA: TGCGCCAGCAGCCAAGAAGGAACGCGGGACAGGGGGTACGAGCAGTACTTC. Translated: CASSQEGTRDRGYEQYF. V and J are TRBV4-1 and TRBJ2-7, with 11 bases identical to TRBD1. J gave up 4 bases and V 0 bases, and 8 bases lay outside the gene matches. CDR1 MGHRA and CDR2 YSYEKL come from the germline V gene. The CDR3 runs to 17 residues.

The chain's CDR3 is CASSISRHTEAFF. CDR3 sequence (DNA): TGTGCCAGTAGTATATCCAGACACACTGAAGCTTTCTTT. The chain recombines TRBV19 with TRBJ1-1; D gene unclear. The V end was cut by 2 bases, the J end by 3 bases, with 7 bases between. The CDR3 contains 13 residues. The V gene's germline CDR1 is LNHDA and CDR2 SQIVND (reference sequence).

Many counts were recorded for this clonotype. The chain couples TRBV20-1 to TRBJ1-2; D unresolved. The CDR3 covers 11 residues. Germline CDR1 is DFQATT and CDR2 is SNEGSKA (reference sequence). With 6 bases removed from V and 4 bases from J, the gap between germline ends came to 9 bases. The CDR3 DNA reads TGCAGTGCCGCAAGAGGCTATGGCTACACCTTC. Protein: CSAARGYGYTF.

CDR3 in amino acids: CASSLKLAGAYNEQFF. The DNA of the CDR3 is TGCGCCAGCAGCTTAAAACTAGCGGGTGCCTACAATGAGCAGTTCTTC. V usage is TRBV5-1 and J usage is TRBJ2-1; the match to TRBD2 covers 9 bases. Germline CDR1 reads SGHRS; CDR2 reads YFSETQ. Trimming took 2 bases from V and 2 from J; bases not matched to a gene: 5. This CDR3 spans 16 amino acids.

Turning to this clonotype: Because it lacks the conserved phenylalanine or tryptophan at the end, this CDR3 is likely a read error. V usage is TRBV5-4 and J usage is TRBJ2-5; D is tentatively TRBD1 or TRBD2 (6 bases each). Between the trimmed V and J ends, which lost 0 bases and 5 bases, there was a span of 14 bases. The CDR3 spans 15 residues. Germline CDR1 reads SGHNT; CDR2 reads YYREEE (reference sequence). The CDR3 region has the DNA TGTGCCAGCAGCTTGGTCGCAGGGGCGGGGGAGACCCAGTACCTC. Its translation: CASSLVAGAGETQYL.

This clonotype has a handful of counts. The chain combines TRBV27 with TRBJ2-7; TRBD2 aligns across 7 bases. The germline gives CDR1 MNHEY, CDR2 SMNVEV (reference sequence). This CDR3 has 15 amino acids. V shed 5 bases, J shed 0 bases, and the junction held 7 bases outside the gene matches. The CDR3 coding sequence is TGTGCCAGCAGTGCCGGACTAGGACGCTCCTACGAGCAGTACTTC. As protein: CASSAGLGRSYEQYF.

This clonotype was observed many times. V usage is TRBV2 and J usage is TRBJ1-1; D call uncertain. Between the trimmed V and J ends, which lost 5 bases and 1 base, there was a span of 8 bases. CDR3 length equals 13 residues. Per the germline V gene, CDR1 is SNHLY and CDR2 is FYNNEI. CDR3 region: CASSLMANTEAFF. The DNA for the CDR3 is TGTGCCAGCAGTCTTATGGCGAACACTGAAGCTTTCTTT.

The rearrangement links TRBV6-5 to TRBJ2-6; D gene unclear. In germline, CDR1 is MNHEY, CDR2 SVGAGI. CDR3 size: 13 residues. With 2 bases removed from V and 4 bases from J, the gap between germline ends came to 3 bases. The chain's CDR3 is CASSYAGANVLTF. The CDR3 bases are TGTGCCAGCAGTTACGCAGGGGCCAACGTCCTGACTTTC.

The rearrangement joins TRBV12-3 or TRBV12-4 to TRBJ1-2; no clear D gene. The germline V and J ends were trimmed by 5 bases and 4 bases, with 11 bases remaining between them. CDR3 size: 13 residues. Here the CDR3 DNA reads TGTGCCAGCAGTCCAGGACGGATCTATGGCTACACCTTC. It encodes CASSPGRIYGYTF.

This clonotype has ten or more counts. J is TRBJ1-2 and V is TRBV18; 9 positions match TRBD1. From germline, CDR1 is KGHSH and CDR2 LQKENI. The CDR3 consists of 13 residues. V trimming: 3 bases; J trimming: 7 bases; junction bases outside the gene matches: 3. CDR3 bases: TGTGCCAGCTCACCCGGGGACAGGGCTGGCTACACCTTC. Translation: CASSPGDRAGYTF.

The table lists this clonotype with many counts. The gene calls are TRBV28 and TRBJ2-1; 9 bases are a match to TRBD1. V trimming: 4 bases; J trimming: 8 bases; junction bases outside the gene matches: 12. CDR1 is MDHEN and CDR2 is SYDVKM in the germline V gene. CDR3 size: 16 residues. This CDR3 is CASSSLRDRVMDEQFF. The CDR3 nucleotides read TGTGCCAGCAGTTCGCTCCGGGACAGGGTTATGGATGAGCAGTTCTTC.

This clonotype has at least ten counts. The rearrangement joins TRBV20-1 to TRBJ2-5; D possibly uses TRBD1 or TRBD2 (5 bases each). Trimming shortened V by 6 bases and J by 5 bases, and 16 bases separated the two germline ends. The CDR3 contains 13 residues. The germline gives CDR1 DFQATT, CDR2 SNEGSKA (reference sequence). DNA for the CDR3: TGCAGTGCCCTAACCGCCTGGGGGGAGACCCAGTACTTC. Translating gives CSALTAWGETQYF.